These T cell receptor beta chains were read from a single sample in a study of CD8 T cells in Susac syndrome. One entry per CDR3 protein results from TCRdb running MiXCR on the immunoSEQ multiplex PCR reads. The data contain about 190,000 distinct CDR3 sequences, around 95% of them singletons. What was sequenced was CD4+ T cells from PBMCs. Source of these receptors: a human donor with Susac syndrome. The CDR3 runs from the conserved cysteine through the conserved F or W. The order of the fields is D gene, J gene, clone size, V gene, CDR3 DNA, CDR3 protein. D genes are given only for firm matches. A clone size is listed for some rows: how often the clone was seen (once, few, many), or a class if it is expanded.

d_gene: TRBD2; j_gene: TRBJ2-1; abundance: -; v_gene: TRBV11-2; CDR3nt: TGTGCCAGCAGCCTACGCCTAGCGGGGGTGTACAATGAGCAGTTCTTC; CDR3aa: CASSLRLAGVYNEQFF
d_gene: TRBD2; j_gene: TRBJ2-1; abundance: -; v_gene: TRBV3-1; CDR3nt: TGTGCCAGCAGTCAAGATCGGGGGGGTTCCTACAATGAGCAGTTCTTC; CDR3aa: CASSQDRGGSYNEQFF
d_gene: -; j_gene: TRBJ2-5; abundance: -; v_gene: TRBV20-1; CDR3nt: TGCAGTGCTAGCCCCGGGGGGCTGACCCGAGAGACCCAGTACTTC; CDR3aa: CSASPGGLTRETQYF
d_gene: TRBD2; j_gene: TRBJ2-3; abundance: -; v_gene: TRBV20-1; CDR3nt: TGCAGTGCTACTTATTGGACTAGCGGGTATAGCACAGATACGCAGTATTTT; CDR3aa: CSATYWTSGYSTDTQYF
d_gene: -; j_gene: TRBJ2-2; abundance: -; v_gene: TRBV9; CDR3nt: TGTGCCAGCAGCCCAATCCAGGGTAGCGGGGAGCTGTTTTTT; CDR3aa: CASSPIQGSGELFF
d_gene: -; j_gene: TRBJ2-5; abundance: -; v_gene: TRBV5-1; CDR3nt: TGCGCCAGCAGCTTGGAGGCAGCCCTACCGGGGACCCAGTACTTC; CDR3aa: CASSLEAALPGTQYF
d_gene: TRBD1; j_gene: TRBJ2-5; abundance: -; v_gene: TRBV10-3; CDR3nt: TGTGCCATCCGAGGGGCAGGGGGCCAAGAGACCCAGTACTTC; CDR3aa: CAIRGAGGQETQYF
d_gene: -; j_gene: TRBJ1-1; abundance: -; v_gene: TRBV30; CDR3nt: TGTGCCTTCAACAGGGTGGCTGAAGCTTTCTTT; CDR3aa: CAFNRVAEAFF
d_gene: -; j_gene: TRBJ1-1; abundance: -; v_gene: TRBV5-4; CDR3nt: TGTGCCAGCAGCTTGCCCGGAGGGGCGGTGAACACTGAAGCTTTCTTT; CDR3aa: CASSLPGGAVNTEAFF
d_gene: -; j_gene: TRBJ2-3; abundance: -; v_gene: TRBV19; CDR3nt: TGTGCCAGTAGTATCACCTTGGGCAGGGGTGGCACAGATACGCAGTATTTT; CDR3aa: CASSITLGRGGTDTQYF
d_gene: -; j_gene: TRBJ1-5; abundance: -; v_gene: TRBV18; CDR3nt: TGTGCCAGCTCTCGACAGGCAGACAATCAGCCCCAGCATTTT; CDR3aa: CASSRQADNQPQHF
d_gene: TRBD1; j_gene: TRBJ2-2; abundance: -; v_gene: TRBV29-1; CDR3nt: TGCAGCGTTGCCGGGACAGCTCTGGGGGAGCTGTTTTTT; CDR3aa: CSVAGTALGELFF
d_gene: -; j_gene: TRBJ2-7; abundance: -; v_gene: TRBV12-3/TRBV12-4; CDR3nt: TGTGCCAGCAGCCCCGGATTTCCAGGTTCTTCTCGCTACGAGCAGTACTTC; CDR3aa: CASSPGFPGSSRYEQYF
d_gene: TRBD1; j_gene: TRBJ1-2; abundance: -; v_gene: TRBV2; CDR3nt: TGTGCCAGCAGACGAGGGACAGCTGCTAACTATGGCTACACCTTC; CDR3aa: CASRRGTAANYGYTF
d_gene: TRBD1; j_gene: TRBJ2-3; abundance: -; v_gene: TRBV28; CDR3nt: TGTGCCAGCAGACCCAGGGGGAGTGGCACAGATACGCAGTATTTT; CDR3aa: CASRPRGSGTDTQYF
d_gene: -; j_gene: TRBJ1-2; abundance: -; v_gene: TRBV25-1; CDR3nt: TGTGCCAGCAGTGAATTCATGTACGACGGTGGCTACACCTTC; CDR3aa: CASSEFMYDGGYTF
d_gene: TRBD2; j_gene: TRBJ2-6; abundance: -; v_gene: TRBV5-1; CDR3nt: TGCGCCAGCAGCCCTAGCGGGGCCCCCCCTGGGGCCAACGTCCTGACTTTC; CDR3aa: CASSPSGAPPGANVLTF
d_gene: -; j_gene: TRBJ1-6; abundance: -; v_gene: TRBV20-1; CDR3nt: TGCAGTGCTAGAGAGGATCCAAATTCACCCCTCCACTTT; CDR3aa: CSAREDPNSPLHF
d_gene: TRBD2; j_gene: TRBJ2-7; abundance: -; v_gene: TRBV30; CDR3nt: TGTGCCTGGACTCGACTAGCGGGTACCTTTTCCTACGAGCAGTACTTC; CDR3aa: CAWTRLAGTFSYEQYF
d_gene: -; j_gene: TRBJ2-7; abundance: -; v_gene: TRBV2; CDR3nt: TGTGCCAGCAGTTGGGACCCCAACTACGAGCAGTACTTC; CDR3aa: CASSWDPNYEQYF
d_gene: TRBD1; j_gene: TRBJ2-5; abundance: -; v_gene: TRBV5-1; CDR3nt: TGCGCCAGCAGCTTGTTACAGGGGGAGGCGGAGACCCAGTACTTC; CDR3aa: CASSLLQGEAETQYF
d_gene: TRBD2; j_gene: TRBJ2-7; abundance: -; v_gene: TRBV20-1; CDR3nt: TGCAGTGCCCAACACATAGCGGGGGGCACCTACGAGCAGTACTTC; CDR3aa: CSAQHIAGGTYEQYF
d_gene: -; j_gene: TRBJ2-7; abundance: -; v_gene: TRBV5-6; CDR3nt: TGTGCCAGCAGCTTGGGGGACAACTACGAGCAGTACTTC; CDR3aa: CASSLGDNYEQYF
d_gene: -; j_gene: TRBJ2-7; abundance: -; v_gene: TRBV12-3/TRBV12-4; CDR3nt: TGTGCCAGCAGTTCGGACGGGGCCTACGAGCAGTACTTC; CDR3aa: CASSSDGAYEQYF
d_gene: TRBD2; j_gene: TRBJ2-5; abundance: -; v_gene: TRBV6-2/TRBV6-3; CDR3nt: TGTGCCAGCAGTTATCCGGGACTAGCGGGTAAAGAGACCCAGTACTTC; CDR3aa: CASSYPGLAGKETQYF
d_gene: -; j_gene: TRBJ1-2; abundance: few; v_gene: TRBV3-1; CDR3nt: TGTGCCAGCAGCCAAGTAGGCTATGGCTACACCTTC; CDR3aa: CASSQVGYGYTF
d_gene: -; j_gene: TRBJ1-2; abundance: -; v_gene: TRBV5-1; CDR3nt: TGCGCCAGCAGCTTGGCAGGAGGCGGCTACACCTTC; CDR3aa: CASSLAGGGYTF
d_gene: -; j_gene: TRBJ2-1; abundance: -; v_gene: TRBV2; CDR3nt: TGTGCCAGAAGTGGGGGCTCCAATGAGCAGTTCTTC; CDR3aa: CARSGGSNEQFF
d_gene: -; j_gene: TRBJ2-3; abundance: -; v_gene: TRBV5-6; CDR3nt: TGTGCCAGCAGCTCCCTGGACCCCCCAGATACGCAGTATTTT; CDR3aa: CASSSLDPPDTQYF
d_gene: -; j_gene: TRBJ1-4; abundance: -; v_gene: TRBV30; CDR3nt: TGTGCCTGGAGTGTACTGTGGGGAAGTAGTGAAAAACTGTTTTTT; CDR3aa: CAWSVLWGSSEKLFF
d_gene: -; j_gene: TRBJ1-6; abundance: -; v_gene: TRBV6-5; CDR3nt: TGTGCCAGCCGCCTAGGCGTCAGCTCCAATTCACCCCTCCACTTT; CDR3aa: CASRLGVSSNSPLHF
d_gene: TRBD1; j_gene: TRBJ1-2; abundance: -; v_gene: TRBV4-2; CDR3nt: TGTGCCAGCAGCCGGTCCGTGTCGGACAGGGGAGGCTACACCTTC; CDR3aa: CASSRSVSDRGGYTF
d_gene: -; j_gene: TRBJ1-2; abundance: once; v_gene: TRBV5-1; CDR3nt: TGCGCCAGCAGCCAGCAGGAAGATGGCTACACCTTC; CDR3aa: CASSQQEDGYTF
d_gene: -; j_gene: TRBJ1-4; abundance: once; v_gene: TRBV19; CDR3nt: TGTGCCAGTAGTGGACGGGACCTGATAGCAACTAATGAAAAACTGTTTTTT; CDR3aa: CASSGRDLIATNEKLFF
d_gene: -; j_gene: TRBJ2-7; abundance: -; v_gene: TRBV5-1; CDR3nt: TGCGCCAGCAGCTTGACCGGCGCGGGGAGGCCCTACGAGCAGTACTTC; CDR3aa: CASSLTGAGRPYEQYF
d_gene: -; j_gene: TRBJ2-5; abundance: -; v_gene: TRBV30; CDR3nt: TGTGCCTGGAGTACTCGGGGTCTTCATGGAGAGACCCAGTACTTC; CDR3aa: CAWSTRGLHGETQYF
d_gene: -; j_gene: TRBJ1-6; abundance: -; v_gene: TRBV5-6; CDR3nt: TGTGCCAGCAGGCGGACGGATAATTCACCCCTCCACTTT; CDR3aa: CASRRTDNSPLHF
d_gene: -; j_gene: TRBJ2-3; abundance: -; v_gene: TRBV27; CDR3nt: TGTGCCAGCAGTTCCTCTGGGGGGACTAGCACAGATACGCAGTATTTT; CDR3aa: CASSSSGGTSTDTQYF